These 5 T cell receptor beta chains originate from one sample sequenced in a study of patients and donors after allogeneic stem cell transplantation. TCRdb reprocessed the RT-PCR reads with MiXCR, giving one entry per CDR3 protein. The table lists roughly 12,000 distinct CDR3 sequences, roughly a quarter of them singletons. What was sequenced was blood, either unsorted or a sorted T cell fraction (not recorded which). These receptors all come from a human donor who was either an allogeneic HSCT recipient or a stem cell or donor lymphocyte infusion donor (not recorded which). It is not recorded whose cells these are; they may come from a transplant donor.

This clonotype was observed a few times. This rearrangement joins TRBV2 to TRBJ1-3; 8 bases are a match to TRBD1. In germline, CDR1 is SNHLY, CDR2 FYNNEI. This CDR3 contains 14 residues. V was clipped by 6 bases and J by 8 bases; unmatched bases: 9. The CDR3 coding sequence is TGTGCCAGCAGCCACTGGACAGGGCAGGACACCATATATTTT. Amino acids: CASSHWTGQDTIYF.

The V gene is TRBV3-1, the J gene TRBJ1-2, with D possibly being TRBD1 (5 bases). The CDR3 is 13 residues long. V was trimmed by 2 bases and J by 8 bases, leaving 12 bases between them. The germline CDR1 and CDR2 sequences are LGHDT and YNNKEL (reference sequence). The DNA for the CDR3 is TGTGCCAGCAGCCAATTCGGGGCGGCCGGCTACACCTTC. It codes for CASSQFGAAGYTF.

V is TRBV19 and J is TRBJ2-2; unclear D gene. This CDR3 region has 12 residues. The V end was cut by 5 bases, the J end by 9 bases, with 10 bases between. CDR1 and CDR2 (germline): LNHDA, SQIVND (reference sequence). The CDR3 DNA sequence: TGTGCCAGTAGTGTCTGGGCCCGGGAGCTGTTTTTT. Translated: CASSVWARELFF. Full variable domain (remainder filled in from reference TRBV19 and TRBJ2-2): DGGITQSPKYLFRKEGQNVTLSCEQNLNHDAMYWYRQDPGQGLRLIYYSQIVNDFQKGDIAEGYSVSREKKESFPLTVTSAQKNPTAFYLCASSVWARELFFGEGSRLTVL.

The chain carries TRBV28 and TRBJ2-7, with 7 bases aligning to TRBD1. The CDR3 sequence is 12 residues long. CDR1 is MDHEN and CDR2 is SYDVKM in the germline V gene. Trimming cost V 7 bases and J 2 bases; bases outside gene matches: 2. The CDR3 coding sequence is TGTGCCAGCACCGACAGGGCCTACGAGCAGTACTTC. This encodes CASTDRAYEQYF.

The V gene is TRBV3-1, the J gene TRBJ1-1, with D unclear. The V gene lost 3 bases and the J gene lost 7 bases, with 6 bases spanning the gap. Germline V gene lookup returns CDR1 LGHDT and CDR2 YNNKEL (reference sequence). There are 11 residues in the CDR3. The CDR3 here is CASSQGIEAFF. CDR3 sequence (DNA): TGTGCCAGCAGCCAGGGGATTGAAGCTTTCTTT.